The 28 T cell receptor beta chains given below trace back to one sample, sequenced in a study of response to subunit inactivated influenza vaccine. TCRdb re-analysed the RT-PCR reads in MiXCR, keeping a single row per CDR3 protein. Altogether 610,000 or so distinct CDR3 sequences are present, 13% to 15% being singletons, with the ten largest covering 11%. The material was PBMCs from blood, obtained 12 days after vaccination. The receptors derive from a man aged 45-65 years who received an inactivated influenza vaccine.

The chain links TRBV28 to TRBJ2-1; 10 bases agree with TRBD2. The length of the CDR3 is 14 residues. Looked up from germline, CDR1 is MDHEN and CDR2 is SYDVKM. J was trimmed by 6 bases and V by 5 bases; bases with no gene match: 4. CDR3 nucleotides: TGTGCCAGCAGTCCTAGCGGGAGAACCAATGAGCAGTTCTTC. As protein: CASSPSGRTNEQFF.

This chain connects TRBV7-9 to TRBJ2-7; 9 nucleotides align to TRBD2. V lost 5 bases, J lost 2 bases, and 4 bases stayed unmatched. This CDR3 contains 14 residues. Germline assignment: CDR1 SEHNR and CDR2 FQNEAQ (reference sequence). CDR3 residues: CASSQGLATYEQYF. In DNA form, the CDR3 reads TGTGCCAGCAGCCAGGGACTAGCTACCTACGAGCAGTACTTC.

The rearrangement joins TRBV2 to TRBJ2-3; no clear D gene. V was shortened by 1 base and J by 6 bases, with 11 bases between the two germline ends. Germline V gives CDR1 SNHLY, CDR2 FYNNEI. The CDR3 length is 14 residues. CDR3 amino acids: CASSEDFSGDTQYF. The CDR3 DNA is TGTGCCAGCAGTGAAGACTTCTCCGGGGATACGCAGTATTTT.

Only a few counts were recorded for this clonotype. V and J are TRBV20-1 and TRBJ2-4, with no clear D. With 3 bases removed from V and 8 bases from J, the gap between germline ends came to 8 bases. In germline, CDR1 is DFQATT, CDR2 SNEGSKA (reference sequence). The CDR3 is 11 amino acids. This chain's CDR3 is CSARTDHIQYF. The CDR3 DNA reads as TGCAGTGCTAGGACGGATCACATTCAGTACTTC.

The chain joins TRBV5-6 to TRBJ2-3; weak D call: TRBD1 (6 bases). Germline V CDR1 and CDR2: SGHDT, YYEEEE. The CDR3 has 17 amino acids. Trimming shortened V by 1 base and J by 2 bases, and 17 bases separated the two germline ends. DNA of the CDR3: TGTGCCAGCAGCTTGTGGTTTTCCGGACAGACCACAGATACGCAGTATTTT. This codes for CASSLWFSGQTTDTQYF.

The rearrangement links TRBV28 to TRBJ2-3; D gene ambiguous. Germline V lookup: CDR1 MDHEN, CDR2 SYDVKM. V was cut by 1 base and J by 1 base, with 18 bases left in between. This CDR3 comprises 18 residues. The CDR3 here is CASSLLGGGLVGTDTQYF. The CDR3 DNA is TGTGCCAGCAGTTTATTGGGTGGTGGTCTGGTGGGCACAGATACGCAGTATTTT. Full variable domain (outside the CDR3, taken from reference TRBV28 and TRBJ2-3): DVKVTQSSRYLVKRTGEKVFLECVQDMDHENMFWYRQDPGLGLRLIYFSYDVKMKEKGDIPEGYSVSREKKERFSLILESASTNQTSMYLCASSLLGGGLVGTDTQYFGPGTRLTVL.

V gene TRBV7-9 combines with J gene TRBJ1-3, with 7 bases fitting TRBD1. Losses at the gene ends were 7 bases for V and 2 bases for J; bases not matched to a gene: 11. This CDR3 has 16 residues. Germline V gene sequence: CDR1 SEHNR, CDR2 FQNEAQ (reference sequence). CDR3 nucleotides: TGTGCCAGCACCCTAGCAGGAGGGGGCGCTGGAAACACCATATATTTT. Translated, it gives CASTLAGGGAGNTIYF.

This chain connects TRBV29-1 to TRBJ2-7; 9 bases are a match to TRBD2. Germline CDR1 is SQVTM and CDR2 is ANQGSEA. V shed 2 bases, J shed 2 bases, and the junction held 7 bases outside the gene matches. This CDR3 comprises 15 residues. Here the CDR3 reads CSVEFSGGRPYEQYF. In DNA form, the CDR3 reads TGCAGCGTTGAATTCAGCGGGGGGCGCCCCTACGAGCAGTACTTC.

This clonotype appeared once. The chain is built from TRBV28 and TRBJ2-7, with 7 positions matching TRBD2. This CDR3 is built from 15 residues. Trimming removed 6 bases from V and 4 bases from J; junction bases left unmatched: 12. Germline V CDR1 and CDR2: MDHEN, SYDVKM. CDR3 DNA sequence: TGTGCCAGCAGAATCGCGGGACCCGGGGGGTACGAGCAGTACTTC. Translated, it gives CASRIAGPGGYEQYF.

This clonotype has a handful of counts. The rearrangement links TRBV29-1 to TRBJ2-5, with 11 bases aligning to TRBD2. The CDR3 sequence is 15 residues long. The V gene's germline CDR1 is SQVTM and CDR2 ANQGSEA. Trimming at V came to 3 bases and at J to 5 bases, leaving 8 bases not matched to a gene. The CDR3 bases are TGCAGCGTTGATCCGGGACTAGCGGTCCAGGAGACCCAGTACTTC. Its translation: CSVDPGLAVQETQYF.

This clonotype was counted only a few times. V is TRBV29-1 and J is TRBJ2-7; no definite D call. The CDR3 totals 13 residues. From germline, CDR1 is SQVTM and CDR2 ANQGSEA. V lost 5 bases and J 0 bases, leaving 11 bases between the germline ends. The CDR3 spells CSVRMALSYEQYF. The CDR3 nucleotides read TGCAGCGTTCGGATGGCCCTCTCCTACGAGCAGTACTTC.

V is TRBV28 and J is TRBJ2-2, with D uncertain. V was trimmed by 5 bases and J by 2 bases, leaving 9 bases between them. The germline V gene encodes CDR1 MDHEN and CDR2 SYDVKM. The CDR3 loop spans 14 amino acids. CDR3 nucleotide sequence: TGTGCCAGCAGTGGACCGGTAAACACCGGGGAGCTGTTTTTT. This encodes CASSGPVNTGELFF.

This chain links TRBV3-1 with TRBJ2-3; 9 nucleotides line up with TRBD1. The V gene's germline CDR1 is LGHDT and CDR2 YNNKEL (reference sequence). The CDR3 consists of 16 residues. J gave up 2 bases and V 4 bases, and 7 bases lay outside the gene matches. DNA for the CDR3: TGTGCCAGCAGCCCTGACGGACAGGGGTTCACAGATACGCAGTATTTT. This sequence encodes CASSPDGQGFTDTQYF.

This clonotype occurred many times. CDR3 sequence (DNA): TGCAGTGCGCCCCCCGGGGCTGGTACTGAAGCTTTCTTT. Protein product: CSAPPGAGTEAFF. This chain uses TRBV20-1 with TRBJ1-1; weak D call: TRBD1 (5 bases). Per the germline V gene, CDR1 is DFQATT and CDR2 is SNEGSKA (reference sequence). Trimming pared 6 bases from V and 5 bases from J, leaving 16 bases between. This CDR3 has 13 amino acids.

J is TRBJ2-2 and V is TRBV20-1; perhaps D is TRBD1 or TRBD2 (5 bases each). Germline values: CDR1 DFQATT, CDR2 SNEGSKA (reference sequence). This CDR3 is 12 amino acids long. The V end was cut by 5 bases, the J end by 5 bases, with 9 bases between. The CDR3 DNA sequence: TGCAGTGCTGAGGGGCGGACCGGGGAGCTGTTTTTT. It specifies CSAEGRTGELFF.

The chain joins TRBV10-2 to TRBJ1-5; no reliable D call. The CDR3 consists of 16 residues. Germline V gene sequence: CDR1 WSHSY, CDR2 SAAADI. V dropped 3 bases and J dropped 2 bases, with 14 bases sitting between them. CDR3 amino acids: CASSEMLENRNQPQHF. Here the CDR3 DNA reads TGCGCCAGCAGTGAAATGTTGGAGAATCGCAATCAGCCCCAGCATTTT.

This clonotype was found many times. The V call is TRBV12-3 or TRBV12-4, the J call TRBJ2-5; 7 positions agree with TRBD2. V was pared by 7 bases and J by 4 bases, with 6 bases of the junction left unmatched. This CDR3 comprises 13 residues. CDR3 DNA: TGTGCCAGCACAGGACTAGAAGGAGAGACCCAGTACTTC. This encodes CASTGLEGETQYF.

J is TRBJ1-1 and V is TRBV12-3 or TRBV12-4; tentatively, D is TRBD1 (6 bases). V was trimmed by 3 bases and J by 11 bases, leaving 13 bases between them. The CDR3 runs to 12 residues. The CDR3 DNA reads as TGTGCCAGCAGTTTCAACAGGGTTGGGGCTTTCTTT. Amino acids: CASSFNRVGAFF.

The chain carries TRBV7-9 and TRBJ2-5, with no clear D. Looked up from germline, CDR1 is SEHNR and CDR2 is FQNEAQ (reference sequence). V was pared by 5 bases and J by 1 base, with 11 bases between. CDR3 size: 14 residues. The CDR3 DNA follows: TGTGCCAGCAGCCCCATACTACTCCAAGAGACCCAGTACTTC. Encoded protein: CASSPILLQETQYF.

This clonotype was picked up a small number of times. The chain links TRBV5-4 to TRBJ2-1; no clear D. The CDR3 contains 17 residues. CDR1 and CDR2 (germline): SGHNT, YYREEE (reference sequence). Trimming took off 0 bases at V and 1 base at J, with 14 bases between the two ends. CDR3 sequence: CASSLASLAPSYNEQFF. CDR3 sequence (DNA): TGTGCCAGCAGCTTGGCTTCTTTAGCACCATCCTACAATGAGCAGTTCTTC.

In this sample, this clonotype turned up a few times. The chain recombines TRBV27 with TRBJ2-3; 7 bases map to TRBD2. Germline CDR1 reads MNHEY; CDR2 reads SMNVEV (reference sequence). V shed 1 base and J 4 bases; nucleotides not matched to a gene: 26. The CDR3 length is 22 residues. CDR3 region: CASSLFFLGSAGRDVSADTQYF. DNA for the CDR3: TGTGCCAGCAGTTTATTTTTCTTAGGTTCAGCGGGACGAGACGTAAGCGCAGATACGCAGTATTTT.

This clonotype came up a few times. J is TRBJ2-1 and V is TRBV5-1, with D perhaps matching TRBD2 (6 bases). The CDR3 is made up of 16 amino acids. Germline values: CDR1 SGHRS, CDR2 YFSETQ. Trimming took off 1 base at V and 3 bases at J, with 14 bases between the two ends. CDR3 sequence (DNA): TGCGCCAGCAGCTTGTCTTTGGCGGAGGGCTACAATGAGCAGTTCTTC. Amino acid sequence: CASSLSLAEGYNEQFF. The entire variable domain, with the rest obtained from reference TRBV5-1 and TRBJ2-1, is as follows: KAGVTQTPRYLIKTRGQQVTLSCSPISGHRSVSWYQQTPGQGLQFLFEYFSETQRNKGNFPGRFSGRQFSNSRSEMNVSTLELGDSALYLCASSLSLAEGYNEQFFGPGTRLTVL.

The chain links TRBV5-6 to TRBJ2-5, with D perhaps assigned TRBD1 or TRBD2 (5 bases each). Germline CDR1 is SGHDT and CDR2 is YYEEEE. V lost 4 bases, J lost 5 bases, and 15 bases lay in between. The CDR3 is made up of 14 amino acids. The CDR3 nucleotides read TGTGCCAGCAGCGCCCGGGACCAAAGGGAGACCCAGTACTTC. This encodes CASSARDQRETQYF.

In its sample, this clonotype was seen a few times. CDR3 loop: CSKVLAGWNEQFF. The CDR3 DNA reads TGCAGTAAGGTCCTAGCGGGATGGAATGAGCAGTTCTTC. The rearrangement joins TRBV20-1 to TRBJ2-1; 9 positions agree with TRBD2. This CDR3 comprises 13 residues. The ends lost 8 bases at V and 7 bases at J; junction bases unmatched: 9. Germline V gene sequence: CDR1 DFQATT, CDR2 SNEGSKA (reference sequence).

This clonotype was counted a few times. This chain links TRBV7-2 with TRBJ2-2, with D possibly being TRBD2 (5 bases). This CDR3 comprises 14 residues. Trimming removed 5 bases at V and 4 bases at J, with 11 bases between. Germline values: CDR1 SGHTA, CDR2 FQGNSA. The CDR3 DNA reads TGTGCCAGCAGCCCCGGACTTGGCACCGGGGAGCTGTTTTTT. The encoded protein is CASSPGLGTGELFF.

The sample holds a few counts of this clonotype. V usage is TRBV9 and J usage is TRBJ1-6, with D possibly TRBD1 on 6 matching bases. The CDR3 extends over 14 amino acids. From germline, CDR1 is SGDLS and CDR2 YYNGEE. The V end was cut by 3 bases, the J end by 7 bases, with 11 bases between. The CDR3 DNA reads as TGTGCCAGCAGCGCTTATCAGGGGAATTCACCCCTCCACTTT. It encodes CASSAYQGNSPLHF.

This clonotype has only one observation. Written as DNA, the CDR3 is TGTGCCAGCAGCCCCAGAAGAAGGACAGGGGGAACCGGGGAGCTGTTTTTT. Its protein is CASSPRRRTGGTGELFF. The chain couples TRBV5-5 to TRBJ2-2; 10 nucleotides align to TRBD1. The ends lost 4 bases at V and 5 bases at J; junction bases unmatched: 11. Germline assignment: CDR1 SGHKS and CDR2 YYEKEE (reference sequence). The CDR3 consists of 17 residues.

This clonotype was recorded a few times. The V and J genes are TRBV20-1 and TRBJ1-1, with D unclear. Germline V gene lookup returns CDR1 DFQATT and CDR2 SNEGSKA (reference sequence). This CDR3 contains 13 residues. V was trimmed by 3 bases and J by 0 bases, leaving 8 bases between them. Written as DNA, the CDR3 is TGCAGTGCTAGGGTTTTGATGAACACTGAAGCTTTCTTT. It codes for CSARVLMNTEAFF.